This T cell receptor beta chain was documented in a study of cytomegalovirus exposure and HLA in healthy donors. 60 Vbeta and 13 Jbeta primers were used in PCR. Sequencing used immunoSEQ multiplex PCR; TCRdb keeps in-frame clones, though not all of them. Recorded for this sample: about 58,000 clones. Findings and limits, study-wide: Another analysis was done later, and it associated 16,951 TCR beta sequences with HLA alleles at 0.05 false discovery rate. Apart from CMV serostatus, no immune exposure information was available.

To note about this clone: The target antigen is unknown.

The sequence derives from a male donor in good health and CMV-seronegative. Sequencing input: PBMCs.

For the CDR3, the DNA is TGTGCCAGCAGTTATCAGGGAGGATCGGCTGGCTACACCTTC. Translation gives CASSYQGGSAGYTF. The V gene is TRBV6-5, the J gene TRBJ1-2; weak D call: TRBD1 (5 bases). The CDR3 consists of 14 residues. The germline CDR1 and CDR2 sequences are MNHEY and SVGAGI. The ends were cut back, 3 bases at V and 7 bases at J, with 15 bases in the middle.